These 20 T cell receptor beta chains came from one sample sequenced in a study of shared clonotypes between healthy human individuals. Sequencing used immunoSEQ multiplex PCR; TCRdb keeps in-frame clones, though not all of them. The sample lists about 1.5 million clones, roughly 96% occurring once. Sequenced: naive CD4+ T cells sorted from blood. Described subset: CD45RA+ positively selected. The source of these receptors is a man aged 30 to 39 in good health.

This clone was observed a single time. The chain is built from TRBV27 and TRBJ2-2; D ambiguous. The CDR3 sequence is 14 residues long. The germline V and J ends were trimmed by 3 bases and 2 bases, with 7 bases remaining between them. Germline CDR1 and CDR2: MNHEY and SMNVEV (reference sequence). Written as DNA, the CDR3 is TGTGCCAGCAGTTTCCCCGGAAACACCGGGGAGCTGTTTTTT. Amino acids: CASSFPGNTGELFF.

The J gene is TRBJ1-5, the V gene TRBV9; D is perhaps TRBD1 (6 bases). Germline V gene sequence: CDR1 SGDLS, CDR2 YYNGEE. This CDR3 contains 15 residues. V lost 4 bases to trimming and J lost 0 bases, with 11 bases between them. In nucleotides, the CDR3 is TGTGCCAGCAGCCCGGACAGCTATAGCAATCAGCCCCAGCATTTT. Protein: CASSPDSYSNQPQHF.

As to this clone: Within the sample, other DNA sequences also encode this same CDR3. The chain uses TRBV7-9 and TRBJ1-4, with D uncertain. The CDR3 has 14 amino acids. V lost 1 base, J lost 8 bases, and 11 bases lay in between. Germline V gives CDR1 SEHNR, CDR2 FQNEAQ (reference sequence). The CDR3 loop is CASSLEGGREKLFF. The CDR3 DNA is TGTGCCAGCAGCTTAGAAGGAGGGAGGGAAAAACTGTTTTTT.

Here the CDR3 DNA reads TGTGCCAGCAGTGATTCTATAGTACAGACAGGAGATTACGAGCAGTACTTC. Its protein is CASSDSIVQTGDYEQYF. The V and J genes are TRBV6-1 and TRBJ2-7, with D perhaps matching TRBD1 (6 bases). The germline V gene has CDR1 MNHNS and CDR2 SASEGT. The V end lost 3 bases, the J end lost 4 bases, and 22 bases lay between the germline ends. The CDR3 is made up of 17 amino acids.

The chain uses TRBV9 and TRBJ1-5; D not certain. Trimming shortened V by 0 bases and J by 3 bases, and 7 bases separated the two germline ends. Germline V gene lookup returns CDR1 SGDLS and CDR2 YYNGEE. The length of the CDR3 is 14 residues. The CDR3, as DNA: TGTGCCAGCAGCGTAGATGGGGTCAATCAGCCCCAGCATTTT. Its protein product is CASSVDGVNQPQHF.

The chain joins TRBV20-1 to TRBJ1-1, with 7 bases matching TRBD1. V dropped 2 bases and J dropped 6; count of bases not matched to a gene: 0. CDR1 is DFQATT and CDR2 is SNEGSKA in the germline V gene (reference sequence). CDR3 length: 11 residues. In nucleotides, the CDR3 is TGCAGTGCTAGAACAGGGGCTGAAGCTTTCTTT. Protein product: CSARTGAEAFF.

The chain employs TRBV7-9 and TRBJ2-7; unclear D gene. The V end lost 3 bases, the J end lost 0 bases, and 9 bases lay between the germline ends. CDR1 and CDR2 (germline): SEHNR, FQNEAQ (reference sequence). CDR3 length: 14 amino acids. This CDR3 reads CASSLERSSYEQYF. The CDR3 nucleotides are TGTGCCAGCAGCTTGGAACGGTCCTCCTACGAGCAGTACTTC. Full variable domain (remainder filled in from reference TRBV7-9 and TRBJ2-7): DTGVSQNPRHKITKRGQNVTFRCDPISEHNRLYWYRQTLGQGPEFLTYFQNEAQLEKSRLLSDRFSAERPKGSFSTLEIQRTEQGDSAMYLCASSLERSSYEQYFGPGTRLTVT.

The rearrangement uses TRBV11-3 and TRBJ2-2; TRBD1 or TRBD2 may be the D gene (5 bases each). The CDR3 contains 14 residues. V lost 5 bases and J lost 2, with 9 bases in between. CDR1 is SGHNT, CDR2 YENEEA, per germline. The CDR3 DNA follows: TGTGCCAGCAGCCAGGGACCAAACACCGGGGAGCTGTTTTTT. It translates to CASSQGPNTGELFF.

The V gene is TRBV5-4, the J gene TRBJ2-2; 8 bases match TRBD1. V dropped 0 bases and J dropped 4; count of bases not matched to a gene: 5. The CDR3 is 16 residues long. CDR1 is SGHNT, CDR2 YYREEE, per germline (reference sequence). The DNA for the CDR3 is TGTGCCAGCAGCTTGGTCCCGACAGGGGTCACCGGGGAGCTGTTTTTT. Its translation is CASSLVPTGVTGELFF.

The V and J genes are TRBV5-4 and TRBJ2-7; D might be TRBD2 (5 bases). V was cut by 4 bases and J by 4 bases, with 12 bases left in between. The CDR3 runs 13 residues. Germline assignment: CDR1 SGHNT and CDR2 YYREEE (reference sequence). The CDR3 region is CASSPGIPYEQYF. For the CDR3, the DNA is TGTGCCAGCAGCCCCGGGATTCCTTACGAGCAGTACTTC.

The CDR3 spells CASSFSAADEQFF. CDR3 coding DNA: TGTGCCAGCAGCTTTAGTGCGGCGGATGAGCAGTTCTTC. The chain links TRBV7-2 to TRBJ2-1; D not resolved. CDR1 SGHTA and CDR2 FQGNSA come from the germline V gene. The ends were cut back, 3 bases at V and 8 bases at J, with 11 bases in the middle. The CDR3 runs 13 residues.

The chain employs TRBV18 and TRBJ1-1; perhaps TRBD1 as D (5 bases). The CDR3 length is 14 residues. Trimming removed 6 bases at V and 3 bases at J, with 14 bases between. Germline V gene lookup returns CDR1 KGHSH and CDR2 LQKENI. CDR3 amino acids: CASSSTARDTEAFF. Written as DNA, the CDR3 is TGTGCCAGCTCCTCGACAGCGAGGGACACTGAAGCTTTCTTT.

V is TRBV18 and J is TRBJ2-1; TRBD2 matches 14 bases. J was trimmed by 8 bases and V by 4 bases; bases with no gene match: 7. This CDR3 comprises 16 residues. Per germline, CDR1 KGHSH and CDR2 LQKENI. CDR3 nucleotide sequence: TGTGCCAGCTCACGGGGACTAGCGGGAGCTGTCTATGAGCAGTTCTTC. Amino acids: CASSRGLAGAVYEQFF.

The rearrangement links TRBV28 to TRBJ2-7; a possible D gene is TRBD2 (5 bases). Per the germline V gene, CDR1 is MDHEN and CDR2 is SYDVKM. V shed 5 bases and J shed 0 bases, with 14 bases lying between them. The CDR3 spans 15 residues. CDR3 loop: CASSKTGLFSYEQYF. The CDR3 DNA is TGTGCCAGCAGTAAAACCGGACTGTTCTCCTACGAGCAGTACTTC. Full variable domain (rest looked up from reference TRBV28 and TRBJ2-7): DVKVTQSSRYLVKRTGEKVFLECVQDMDHENMFWYRQDPGLGLRLIYFSYDVKMKEKGDIPEGYSVSREKKERFSLILESASTNQTSMYLCASSKTGLFSYEQYFGPGTRLTVT.

This clone showed up just once. Other DNA sequences from this sample encode an identical CDR3 as well. The chain employs TRBV5-4 and TRBJ2-5, with 7 positions matching TRBD2. CDR1 and CDR2 from the germline V gene are SGHNT and YYREEE (reference sequence). Germline trimming cut 4 bases from V and 4 bases from J; bases unmatched to any gene: 4. This CDR3 is 13 amino acids long. CDR3 sequence reads: CASSLPGGETQYF. The CDR3 DNA sequence: TGTGCCAGCAGCCTCCCGGGGGGAGAGACCCAGTACTTC.

This CDR3 is CAISRGTAPIEQYF. The CDR3 coding sequence is TGTGCCATCAGCCGAGGGACAGCCCCTATCGAGCAGTACTTC. J is TRBJ2-7 and V is TRBV10-3, with 7 bases identical to TRBD1. Germline V gene data show CDR1 as ENHRY and CDR2 as SYGVKD. Trimming at V came to 6 bases and at J to 6 bases, leaving 11 bases not matched to a gene. The CDR3 spans 14 residues.

CDR3 amino acids: CASSQGASGQGNEKLFF. The CDR3 DNA reads TGCGCCAGCAGCCAAGGGGCTTCAGGGCAGGGGAATGAAAAACTGTTTTTT. V and J are TRBV4-3 and TRBJ1-4; D might be TRBD1 (6 bases). Germline lookup yields CDR1 LGHNA and CDR2 YSLEER. CDR3 size: 17 residues. The V end lost 1 base, the J end lost 5 bases, and 17 bases lay between the germline ends.

The J gene is TRBJ2-1, the V gene TRBV29-1; D gene unclear. The V gene's germline CDR1 is SQVTM and CDR2 ANQGSEA. Between the trimmed V and J ends, which lost 4 bases and 8 bases, there was a span of 12 bases. The CDR3 is 12 amino acids. CDR3: CSVVGVGYEQFF. The CDR3 DNA follows: TGCAGCGTTGTAGGAGTCGGCTATGAGCAGTTCTTC.

The chain employs TRBV30 and TRBJ2-7, with TRBD2 identical over 12 bases. The CDR3 loop spans 13 amino acids. The trim removed 2 bases at V and 10 bases at J, leaving 6 bases unmatched. Germline V CDR1 and CDR2: GTSNPN, SVGIG (reference sequence). The CDR3 loop is CAWSPLAGGNQYF. CDR3 nucleotides: TGTGCCTGGAGTCCACTAGCGGGAGGTAATCAGTACTTC.

The chain recombines TRBV7-2 with TRBJ1-3; D unclear. Between the trimmed V and J ends, which lost 0 bases and 0 bases, there was a span of 9 bases. Germline CDR1 reads SGHTA; CDR2 reads FQGNSA. The CDR3 totals 16 residues. CDR3 protein: CASSLATGSSGNTIYF. CDR3 bases: TGTGCCAGCAGCTTAGCGACGGGGAGCTCTGGAAACACCATATATTTT.